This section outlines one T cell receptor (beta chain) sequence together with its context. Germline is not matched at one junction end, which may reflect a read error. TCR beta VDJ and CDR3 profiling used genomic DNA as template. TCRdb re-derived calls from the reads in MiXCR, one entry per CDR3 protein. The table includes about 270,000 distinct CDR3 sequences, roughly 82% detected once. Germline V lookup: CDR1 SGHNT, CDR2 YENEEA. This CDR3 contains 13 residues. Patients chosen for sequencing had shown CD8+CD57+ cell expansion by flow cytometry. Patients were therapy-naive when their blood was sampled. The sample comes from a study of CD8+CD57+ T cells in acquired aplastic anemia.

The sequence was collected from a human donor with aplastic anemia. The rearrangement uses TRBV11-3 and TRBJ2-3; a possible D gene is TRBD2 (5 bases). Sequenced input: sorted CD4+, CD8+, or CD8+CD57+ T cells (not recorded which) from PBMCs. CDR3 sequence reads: CASGEGPYDTQYF. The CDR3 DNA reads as TGTGCCAGCGGCGAGGGCCCATACGATACGCAGTATTTC.